The entry below describes one TCR beta chain. What it binds is not known. Method: immunoSEQ multiplex PCR; TCRdb's copy keeps in-frame clones and lacks some. The sample has about 100,000 clones, approximately 93% seen once. The CDR3 sequence is 14 residues long. Germline V gene data show CDR1 as SGDLS and CDR2 as YYNGEE. J lost 6 bases, V lost 0 bases, and 4 bases had no gene match. The sample comes from a study of siplizumab effects on memory and regulatory T cells. General study points: Apparently more diverse than memory cells, naive T cells also seemed major alloresponse contributors.

This clonotype was obtained from a human donor in good health. Sequencing was performed on Tregs sorted from blood. The chain recombines TRBV9 with TRBJ2-5, with 8 positions matching TRBD1. The DNA of the CDR3 is TGTGCCAGCAGCGTAGATGACAGGGGACAGACCCAGTACTTC. Residues: CASSVDDRGQTQYF.